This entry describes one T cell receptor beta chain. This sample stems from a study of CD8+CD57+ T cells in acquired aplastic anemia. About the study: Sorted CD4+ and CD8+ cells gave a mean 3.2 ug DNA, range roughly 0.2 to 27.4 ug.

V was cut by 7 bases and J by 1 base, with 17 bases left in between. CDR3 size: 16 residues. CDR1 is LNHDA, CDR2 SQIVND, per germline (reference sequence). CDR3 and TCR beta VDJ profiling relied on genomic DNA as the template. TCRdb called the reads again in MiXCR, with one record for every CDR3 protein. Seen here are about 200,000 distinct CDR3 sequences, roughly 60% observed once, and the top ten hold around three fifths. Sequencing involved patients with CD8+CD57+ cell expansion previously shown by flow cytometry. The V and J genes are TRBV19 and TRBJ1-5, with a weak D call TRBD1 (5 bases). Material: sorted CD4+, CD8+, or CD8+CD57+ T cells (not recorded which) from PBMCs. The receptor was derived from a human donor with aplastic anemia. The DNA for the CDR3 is TGTGCCAGTAACGACCCGGGGACCTTAAGCAATCAGCCCCAGCATTTT. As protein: CASNDPGTLSNQPQHF.